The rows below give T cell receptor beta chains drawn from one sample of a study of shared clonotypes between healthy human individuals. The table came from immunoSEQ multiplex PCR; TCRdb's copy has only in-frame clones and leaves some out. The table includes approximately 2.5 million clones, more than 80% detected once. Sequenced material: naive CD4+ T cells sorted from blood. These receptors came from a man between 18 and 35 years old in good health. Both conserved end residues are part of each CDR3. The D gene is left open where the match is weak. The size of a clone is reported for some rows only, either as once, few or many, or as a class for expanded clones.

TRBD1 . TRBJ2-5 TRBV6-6 CASSTGVETQYF TGTGCCAGCAGTACAGGGGTAGAGACCCAGTACTTC
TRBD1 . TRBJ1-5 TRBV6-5 CASRQGVSNQPQHF TGTGCCAGCAGGCAGGGGGTGAGCAATCAGCCCCAGCATTTT
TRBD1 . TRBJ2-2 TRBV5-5 CASSMTGERTGELFF TGTGCCAGCAGCATGACAGGGGAGCGGACCGGGGAGCTGTTTTTT
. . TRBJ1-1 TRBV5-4 CASSAGQKNTEAFF TGTGCCAGCAGCGCGGGCCAGAAGAACACTGAAGCTTTCTTT
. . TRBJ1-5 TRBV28 CASSLSLGGNQPQHF TGTGCCAGCAGTTTAAGCCTAGGGGGCAATCAGCCCCAGCATTTT
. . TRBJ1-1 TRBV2 CASSLDENTEAFF TGTGCCAGCAGCTTGGACGAGAACACTGAAGCTTTCTTT
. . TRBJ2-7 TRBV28 CASSPPGGALGEQYF TGTGCCAGCAGTCCCCCCGGTGGAGCCCTGGGCGAGCAGTACTTC
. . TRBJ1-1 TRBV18 CASSHPRETEAFF TGTGCCAGCTCCCATCCCAGGGAGACTGAAGCTTTCTTT
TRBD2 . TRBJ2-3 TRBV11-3 CASSLDKAGGYDTQYF TGTGCCAGCAGCTTAGATAAAGCGGGAGGGTATGATACGCAGTATTTT
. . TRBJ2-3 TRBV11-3 CASSLGGSNIGDTQYF TGTGCCAGCAGCCTAGGTGGCAGCAACATAGGGGATACGCAGTATTTT
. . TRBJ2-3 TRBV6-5 CASSYSRGYPQYF TGTGCCAGCAGTTACTCGCGGGGTTACCCGCAGTATTTT
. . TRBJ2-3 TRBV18 CASSPPGVSTDTQYF TGTGCCAGCTCACCACCGGGGGTTAGCACAGATACGCAGTATTTT
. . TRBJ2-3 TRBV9 CASSVNFRGPGDTQYF TGTGCCAGCAGCGTAAACTTCCGGGGCCCGGGGGATACGCAGTATTTT
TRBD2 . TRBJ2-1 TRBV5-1 CASLLAGGPFNEQFF TGCGCCAGCCTCTTAGCGGGGGGGCCCTTCAATGAGCAGTTCTTC
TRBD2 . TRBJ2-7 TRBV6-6 CASSDPRSGNEQYF TGTGCCAGCAGTGACCCCCGTAGCGGGAACGAGCAGTACTTC
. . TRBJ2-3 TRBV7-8 CASSLGGRASLTDTQYF TGTGCCAGCAGCTTAGGGGGGCGAGCGAGTCTCACAGATACGCAGTATTTT
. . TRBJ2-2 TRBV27 CASSPMGVGLTGELFF TGTGCCAGCAGTCCTATGGGGGTCGGTTTGACCGGGGAGCTGTTTTTT
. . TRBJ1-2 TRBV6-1 CASTDLPYGYTF TGTGCCAGCACCGACCTCCCTTATGGCTACACCTTC
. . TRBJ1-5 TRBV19 CASSEWTRSNQPQHF TGTGCCAGTAGTGAATGGACACGGAGCAATCAGCCCCAGCATTTT
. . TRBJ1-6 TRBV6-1 CASLDRGFPLHF TGTGCCAGCCTTGACCGGGGTTTCCCCCTCCACTTT
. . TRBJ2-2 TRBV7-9 CASRSGTQTTGELFF TGTGCCAGCAGATCCGGGACCCAGACCACCGGGGAGCTGTTTTTT
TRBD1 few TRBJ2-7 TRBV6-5 CASTSRAGGYEQYF TGTGCCAGCACCTCGAGGGCAGGGGGCTACGAGCAGTACTTC